Detailed here is one T cell receptor beta chain. Its antigen is not identified. V was pared by 7 bases and J by 3 bases, with 10 bases between. This CDR3 contains 12 residues. The germline gives CDR1 LGHNT, CDR2 FRNRAP. It was CD45RO-negative cells, positively selected for CCR7, that made up naive CD8 cells, with terminally differentiated effector memory CD45RA+ cells excluded. The data are from a study of shared clonotypes between healthy human individuals. Assay used: immunoSEQ multiplex PCR; TCRdb lists only in-frame clones, some missing. The sample lists more than 2 million clones; less than 95% were seen once. Findings and limits, study-wide: Sequencing depth was predicted to influence how clonotypes are shared among donors. Clonotypes which were not shared had lower generation probabilities than clonotypes that all four donors shared.

The TCR was taken from a man in his late teens or twenties in good health. The specimen was naive CD8+ T cells sorted from blood. This chain links TRBV12-5 with TRBJ2-7; D unclear. As DNA, the CDR3 is TGTGCTAGTGCTCTTGCAGGCTACGAGCAGTACTTC. Protein: CASALAGYEQYF.